This T cell receptor (beta chain) was identified in a study of CD8+ T cells in alopecia areata. Study-level findings and limits: Patients shared TCRs less clearly than mice did, possibly owing to HLA.

RNA, once extracted, was reverse transcribed into cDNA for use as the sequencing template. Assay: immunoSEQ multiplex PCR; the TCRdb copy retains only in-frame clones and omits some. Of some 170,000 clones in the sample, just over 65% are singletons; the top ten hold 10% to 12%. The ends lost 6 bases at V and 9 bases at J; junction bases unmatched: 2. The CDR3 has 11 residues. Looked up from germline, CDR1 is SQVTM and CDR2 is ANQGSEA. On this clone: Antigen unknown.

It was from alopecia areata patients that lesional scalp punch biopsies and peripheral blood were collected. The source was CD8+ T cells sorted from blood, collected at week 0. V is TRBV29-1 and J is TRBJ2-1, with 10 bases matching TRBD2. This clonotype was sampled from a human donor with alopecia areata. The CDR3 spells CSVWTSGEQFF. CDR3 DNA sequence: TGCAGCGTCTGGACTAGCGGTGAGCAGTTCTTC.